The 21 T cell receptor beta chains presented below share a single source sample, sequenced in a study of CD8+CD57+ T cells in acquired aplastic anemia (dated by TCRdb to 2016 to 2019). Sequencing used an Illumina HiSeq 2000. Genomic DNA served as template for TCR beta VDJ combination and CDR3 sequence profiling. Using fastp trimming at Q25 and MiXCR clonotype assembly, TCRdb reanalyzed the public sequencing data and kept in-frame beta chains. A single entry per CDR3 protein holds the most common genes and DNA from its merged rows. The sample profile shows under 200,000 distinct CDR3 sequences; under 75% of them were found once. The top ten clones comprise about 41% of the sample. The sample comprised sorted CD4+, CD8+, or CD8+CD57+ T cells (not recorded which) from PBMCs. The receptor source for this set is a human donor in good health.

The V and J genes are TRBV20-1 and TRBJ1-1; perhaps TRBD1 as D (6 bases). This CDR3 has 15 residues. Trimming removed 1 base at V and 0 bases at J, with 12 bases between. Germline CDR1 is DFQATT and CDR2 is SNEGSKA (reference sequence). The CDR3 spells CSARGKGTMNTEAFF. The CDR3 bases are TGCAGTGCTAGAGGAAAGGGGACAATGAACACTGAAGCTTTCTTT.

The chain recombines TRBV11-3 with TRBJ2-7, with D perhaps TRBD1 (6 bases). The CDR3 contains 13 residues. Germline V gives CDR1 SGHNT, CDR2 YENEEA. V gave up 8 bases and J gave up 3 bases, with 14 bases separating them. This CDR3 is CASGLNRDYEQYF. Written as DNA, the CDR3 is TGTGCCAGCGGCCTCAACAGGGACTACGAGCAGTACTTC.

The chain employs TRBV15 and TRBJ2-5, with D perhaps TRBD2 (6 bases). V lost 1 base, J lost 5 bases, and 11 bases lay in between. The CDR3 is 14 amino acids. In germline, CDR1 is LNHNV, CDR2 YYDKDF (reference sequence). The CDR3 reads CATSRGTAGETQYF. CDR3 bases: TGTGCCACCAGCAGAGGGACGGCGGGGGAGACCCAGTACTTC.

CDR3 residues: CASNQQGTETQYF. The DNA for the CDR3 is TGTGCCAGCAACCAACAGGGGACGGAGACCCAGTACTTC. This chain connects TRBV2 to TRBJ2-5; 7 bases match TRBD1. Germline assignment: CDR1 SNHLY and CDR2 FYNNEI. The length of the CDR3 is 13 residues. Trimming took 7 bases from V and 5 from J; bases not matched to a gene: 7.

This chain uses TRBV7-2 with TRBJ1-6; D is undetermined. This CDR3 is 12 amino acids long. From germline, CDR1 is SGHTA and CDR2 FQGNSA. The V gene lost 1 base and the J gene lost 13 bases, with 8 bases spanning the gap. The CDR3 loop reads CASSLGTVPLHF. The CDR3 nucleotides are TGTGCCAGCAGCTTAGGTACGGTCCCCCTCCACTTT.

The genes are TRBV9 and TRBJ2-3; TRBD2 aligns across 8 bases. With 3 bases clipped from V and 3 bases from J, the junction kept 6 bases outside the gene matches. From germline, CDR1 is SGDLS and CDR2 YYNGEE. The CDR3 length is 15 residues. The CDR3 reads CASSGAGDSTDTQYF. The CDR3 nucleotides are TGTGCCAGCAGCGGAGCGGGAGATAGTACAGATACGCAGTATTTT.

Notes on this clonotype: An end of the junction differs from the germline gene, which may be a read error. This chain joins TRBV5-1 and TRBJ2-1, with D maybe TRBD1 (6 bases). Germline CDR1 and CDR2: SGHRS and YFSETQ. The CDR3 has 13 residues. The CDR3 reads CASSLEGRGVQLF. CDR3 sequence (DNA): TGCGCCAGCAGCTTGGAGGGCAGGGGCGTGCAGCTCTTC.

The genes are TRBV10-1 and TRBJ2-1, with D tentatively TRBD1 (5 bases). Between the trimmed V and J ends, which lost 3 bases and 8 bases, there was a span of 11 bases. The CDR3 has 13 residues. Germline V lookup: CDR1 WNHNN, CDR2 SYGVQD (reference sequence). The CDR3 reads CASSESGNDEQFF. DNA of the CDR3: TGCGCCAGCAGTGAATCAGGGAACGATGAGCAGTTCTTC.

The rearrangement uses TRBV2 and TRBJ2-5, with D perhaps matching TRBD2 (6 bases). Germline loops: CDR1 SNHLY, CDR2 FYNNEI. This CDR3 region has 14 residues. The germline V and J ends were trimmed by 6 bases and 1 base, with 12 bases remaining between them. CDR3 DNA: TGTGCCAGCAGGGTAGCGGTTGTCCAAGAGACCCAGTACTTC. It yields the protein CASRVAVVQETQYF. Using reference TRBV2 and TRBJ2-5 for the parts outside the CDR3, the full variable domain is EPEVTQTPSHQVTQMGQEVILRCVPISNHLYFYWYRQILGQKVEFLVSFYNNEISEKSEIFDDQFSVERPDGSNFTLKIRSTKLEDSAMYFCASRVAVVQETQYFGPGTRLLVL.

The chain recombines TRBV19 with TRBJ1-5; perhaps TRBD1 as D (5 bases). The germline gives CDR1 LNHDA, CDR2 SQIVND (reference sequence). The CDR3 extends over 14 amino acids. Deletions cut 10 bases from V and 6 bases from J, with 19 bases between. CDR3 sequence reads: CATSSTAPAQPQHF. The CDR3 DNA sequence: TGTGCCACCTCGTCGACAGCCCCCGCTCAGCCCCAGCATTTT.

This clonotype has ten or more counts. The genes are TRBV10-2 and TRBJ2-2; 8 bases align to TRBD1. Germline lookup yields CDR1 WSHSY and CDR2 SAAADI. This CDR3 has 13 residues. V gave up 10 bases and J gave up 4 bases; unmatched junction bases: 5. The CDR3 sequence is CATDRGGTGELFF. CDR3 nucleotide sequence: TGCGCCACCGACAGGGGCGGCACCGGGGAGCTGTTTTTT.

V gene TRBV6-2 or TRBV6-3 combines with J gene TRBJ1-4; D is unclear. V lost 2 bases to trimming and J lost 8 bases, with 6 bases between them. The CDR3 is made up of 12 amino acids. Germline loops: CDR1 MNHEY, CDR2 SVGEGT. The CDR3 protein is CASSYGGEKLFF. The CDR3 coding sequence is TGTGCCAGCAGTTACGGAGGGGAAAAACTGTTTTTT.

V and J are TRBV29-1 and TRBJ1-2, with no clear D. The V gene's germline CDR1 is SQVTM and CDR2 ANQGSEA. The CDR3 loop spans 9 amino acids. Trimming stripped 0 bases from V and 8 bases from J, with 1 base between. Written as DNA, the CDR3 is TGCAGCGTTGAAGAGGGCTACACCTTC. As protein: CSVEEGYTF. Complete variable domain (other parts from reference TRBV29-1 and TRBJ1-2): SAVISQKPSRDICQRGTSLTIQCQVDSQVTMMFWYRQQPGQSLTLIATANQGSEATYESGFVIDKFPISRPNLTFSTLTVSNMSPEDSSIYLCSVEEGYTFGSGTRLTVV.

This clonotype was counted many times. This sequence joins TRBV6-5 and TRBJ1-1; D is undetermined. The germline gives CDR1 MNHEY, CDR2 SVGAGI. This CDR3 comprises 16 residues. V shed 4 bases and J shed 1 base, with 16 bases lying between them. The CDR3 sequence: CASSFFPTLQNTEAFF. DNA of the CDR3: TGTGCCAGCAGTTTTTTTCCGACCTTACAGAACACTGAAGCTTTCTTT.

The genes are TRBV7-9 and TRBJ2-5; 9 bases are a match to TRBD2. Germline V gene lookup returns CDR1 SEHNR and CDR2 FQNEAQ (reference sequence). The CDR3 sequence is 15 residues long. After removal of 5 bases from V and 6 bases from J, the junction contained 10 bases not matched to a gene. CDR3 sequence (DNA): TGTGCCAGCAGCCTTGGGGCGGGAGGGCCGCAGACCCAGTACTTC. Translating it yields CASSLGAGGPQTQYF.

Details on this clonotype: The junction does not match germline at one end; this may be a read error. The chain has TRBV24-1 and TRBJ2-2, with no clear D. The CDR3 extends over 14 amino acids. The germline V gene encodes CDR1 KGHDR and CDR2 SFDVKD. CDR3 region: CAASEPVNTGELFF. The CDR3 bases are TGTGCCGCCAGTGAACCCGTGAACACCGGGGAGCTGTTTTTT.

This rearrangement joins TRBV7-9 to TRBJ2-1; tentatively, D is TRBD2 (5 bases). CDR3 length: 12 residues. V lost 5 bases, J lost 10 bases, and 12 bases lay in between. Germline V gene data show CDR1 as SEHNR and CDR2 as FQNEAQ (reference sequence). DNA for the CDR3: TGTGCCAGCAGCCTATTCGAGGGAGAGCAGTTCTTC. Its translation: CASSLFEGEQFF. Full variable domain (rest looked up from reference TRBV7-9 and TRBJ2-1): DTGVSQNPRHKITKRGQNVTFRCDPISEHNRLYWYRQTLGQGPEFLTYFQNEAQLEKSRLLSDRFSAERPKGSFSTLEIQRTEQGDSAMYLCASSLFEGEQFFGPGTRLTVL.

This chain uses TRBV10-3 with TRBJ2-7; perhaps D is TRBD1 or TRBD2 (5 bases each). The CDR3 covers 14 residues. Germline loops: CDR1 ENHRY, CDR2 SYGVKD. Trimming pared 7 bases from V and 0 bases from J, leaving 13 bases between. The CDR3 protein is CAITRDGASYEQYF. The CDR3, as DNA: TGTGCCATCACCAGGGACGGAGCCTCCTACGAGCAGTACTTC.

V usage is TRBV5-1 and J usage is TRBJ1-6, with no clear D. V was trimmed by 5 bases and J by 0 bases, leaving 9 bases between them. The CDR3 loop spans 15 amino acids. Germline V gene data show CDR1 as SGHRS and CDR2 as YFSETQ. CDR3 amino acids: CASRASSSYNSPLHF. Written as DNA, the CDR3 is TGCGCCAGCAGGGCTTCGAGCTCCTATAATTCACCCCTCCACTTT.

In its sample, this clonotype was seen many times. CDR3 in amino acids: CASSAGAPYEQYF. Here the CDR3 DNA reads TGTGCCAGCAGCGCCGGGGCCCCCTACGAGCAGTACTTC. V is TRBV2 and J is TRBJ2-7, with D perhaps matching TRBD1 or TRBD2 (5 bases each). Germline V lookup: CDR1 SNHLY, CDR2 FYNNEI. The V gene lost 6 bases and the J gene lost 2 bases, with 11 bases spanning the gap. The CDR3 spans 13 residues.

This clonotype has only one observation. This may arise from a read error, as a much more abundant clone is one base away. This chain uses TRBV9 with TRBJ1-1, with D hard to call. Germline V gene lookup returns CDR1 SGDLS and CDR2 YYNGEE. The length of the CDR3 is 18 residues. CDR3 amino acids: CASSSTDVQDRGNTGAFF. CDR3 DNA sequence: TGTGCCAGCAGCTCAACCGATGTTCAGGACCGGGGAAACACTGGAGCTTTCTTT.